The source of this TCR beta chain is a study of resident and recirculating memory T cells in vitiligo. Overall study findings and caveats: Different lesions suggested infiltration by different T cell clones.

A note on this clone: Its cognate antigen is unknown.

Stable patients also lacked confetti depigmentation, a sign of active vitiligo. Libraries were prepared by immunoSEQ multiplex PCR; TCRdb keeps only in-frame clonotypes and omits some of them. Of more than 65,000 clones in the sample, approximately 90% were seen once. The CDR3 consists of 17 residues. Germline V gene lookup returns CDR1 LGHNA and CDR2 YSLEER. Trimming cost V 1 base and J 1 base; bases outside gene matches: 3. The TCR originated in a male donor with vitiligo. Sequenced input: blood. V gene TRBV4-3 combines with J gene TRBJ1-6; 8 nucleotides match TRBD1. CDR3 nucleotide sequence: TGCGCCAGCAGCCAAGGTCAGGGGGCATCCTATAATTCACCCCTCCACTTT. Its translation is CASSQGQGASYNSPLHF.